A selection of T cell receptor beta chains follows, all from one sample in a study of T-cell memory formation after mild COVID-19. From the 5' RACE reads, TCRdb called clonotypes with MiXCR, one entry per CDR3 protein. The sample includes around 340,000 distinct CDR3 sequences, over 20% of them seen just once. Sample: PBMCs or a T cell subset sorted from them (not recorded which). The receptors originated from an adult woman who had mild COVID-19 (a few samples of this study predate the infection). Cell type and time point are not known. Each CDR3 is given with its conserved first and last residue. The D gene is left open where the match is weak. The size of a clone is reported for some rows only, either as once, few or many, or as a class for expanded clones.

V gene	clone size	D gene	J gene	CDR3 length	CDR3 protein	CDR3 DNA
TRBV7-2	many	TRBD2	TRBJ2-1	15	CASSPPGTRTNEQFF	TGTGCCAGCAGCCCTCCCGGGACTAGAACCAATGAGCAGTTCTTC
TRBV9	.	TRBD2	TRBJ2-3	17	CASSHREGGPPTDTQYF	TGTGCCAGCAGCCATCGGGAGGGGGGCCCCCCGACAGATACGCAGTATTTT
TRBV6-5	many	.	TRBJ2-5	13	CASREGSEETQYF	TGTGCCAGCAGGGAGGGGTCCGAAGAGACCCAGTACTTC
TRBV4-1	few	.	TRBJ1-4	18	CASSQERHRVFPDEKLFF	TGCGCCAGCAGCCAAGAACGTCACAGGGTATTTCCGGATGAAAAACTGTTTTTT
TRBV11-2	.	.	TRBJ2-1	16	CASSGRETSSYNEQFF	TGTGCCAGCAGCGGTCGGGAAACTAGCTCCTACAATGAGCAGTTCTTC
TRBV30	many	.	TRBJ1-1	13	CAWSTGLNTEAFF	TGTGCCTGGAGTACAGGACTAAACACTGAAGCTTTCTTT
TRBV20-1	few	.	TRBJ2-7	11	CSAPGAYEQYF	TGCAGTGCTCCCGGTGCCTACGAGCAGTACTTC
TRBV3-1	.	TRBD1	TRBJ2-2	14	CASRGQGVAGELFF	TGTGCCAGCAGGGGACAGGGGGTCGCCGGGGAGCTGTTTTTT
TRBV5-1	.	TRBD1	TRBJ1-3	18	CASSLAGGQGASGNTIYF	TGCGCCAGCAGCTTGGCTGGGGGACAGGGCGCCTCTGGAAACACCATATATTTT
TRBV29-1	.	.	TRBJ2-5	15	CSVEEGQPKGETQYF	TGCAGCGTTGAAGAAGGCCAGCCGAAAGGAGAGACCCAGTACTTC
TRBV3-1	few	.	TRBJ1-1	12	CASSQSLREAFF	TGTGCCAGCAGCCAAAGTCTTCGCGAAGCTTTCTTT
TRBV20-1	.	.	TRBJ1-5	13	CSVSGGGGQPQHF	TGCAGTGTCAGCGGGGGAGGTGGGCAGCCCCAGCATTTT
TRBV4-3	.	TRBD1	TRBJ2-3	14	CASSQGQGSDTQYF	TGCGCCAGCAGCCAAGGACAGGGGAGCGATACGCAGTATTTT
TRBV3-1	few	.	TRBJ2-6	16	CASSKLSLIGANVLTF	TGTGCCAGCAGCAAGTTATCCTTGATTGGGGCCAACGTCCTGACTTTC
TRBV5-1	many	.	TRBJ1-1	15	CASSRLQGDNTEAFF	TGCGCCAGCAGCCGACTCCAGGGTGACAACACTGAAGCTTTCTTT
TRBV6-6	.	.	TRBJ1-3	15	CASSRDGSSGNTIYF	TGTGCCAGCAGCCGGGACGGAAGCTCTGGAAACACCATATATTTT
TRBV30	.	.	TRBJ2-1	15	CAWSVYDGGYNEQFF	TGTGCCTGGAGTGTATACGACGGCGGGTACAATGAGCAGTTCTTC
TRBV5-1	.	.	TRBJ2-5	16	CASSLEYVGRQETQYF	TGCGCCAGCAGCTTGGAATACGTGGGGAGGCAAGAGACCCAGTACTTC
TRBV12-3/TRBV12-4	.	.	TRBJ1-1	12	CASSFGYTEAFF	TGTGCCAGCAGTTTTGGTTACACTGAAGCTTTCTTT
TRBV7-2	few	.	TRBJ2-7	15	CASSLERTATYEQYF	TGTGCCAGCAGCTTAGAGCGGACAGCTACCTACGAGCAGTACTTC
TRBV24-1	.	.	TRBJ2-5	15	CATSELDSTKETQYF	TGTGCCACCAGTGAGCTAGACTCTACGAAGGAGACCCAGTACTTC
TRBV4-2	.	.	TRBJ1-2	16	CASSQDGKGSFDGYTF	TGTGCCAGCAGCCAAGATGGGAAAGGGAGCTTCGATGGCTACACCTTC
TRBV7-2	.	TRBD1	TRBJ2-5	17	CASSLGSGTGGPKTQYF	TGTGCCAGCAGCTTAGGGTCCGGGACAGGGGGGCCCAAGACCCAGTACTTC
TRBV7-8	.	.	TRBJ1-5	13	CASSVQGYQPQHF	TGTGCCAGCAGCGTACAGGGCTATCAGCCCCAGCATTTT
TRBV5-5	many	.	TRBJ1-5	15	CASRPGHISNQPQHF	TGTGCCAGCAGACCGGGACACATTAGCAATCAGCCCCAGCATTTT
TRBV9	many	TRBD1	TRBJ2-7	16	CASSVGPRGRAYEQYF	TGTGCCAGCAGCGTCGGGCCCAGGGGGCGAGCCTACGAGCAGTACTTC
TRBV29-1	.	TRBD2	TRBJ2-2	14	CSVGLAGGTGELFF	TGCAGCGTCGGACTAGCGGGAGGCACCGGGGAGCTGTTTTTT
TRBV7-9	.	.	TRBJ1-2	14	CASSTRVANYGYTF	TGTGCCAGCAGCACGAGGGTGGCTAACTATGGCTACACCTTC
TRBV4-2	.	TRBD2	TRBJ2-3	16	CASSQDLSGARVTQYF	TGTGCCAGCAGCCAAGATCTTAGCGGGGCTAGGGTTACGCAGTATTTT
TRBV7-6	many	.	TRBJ1-4	14	CASSSLGVEEKLFF	TGTGCCAGCAGCTCCTTGGGGGTGGAGGAAAAACTGTTTTTT
TRBV20-1	few	TRBD1	TRBJ1-1	16	CSARGGRGPLNTEAFF	TGCAGTGCTAGAGGCGGCAGGGGGCCTTTGAACACTGAAGCTTTCTTT
TRBV4-1	many	TRBD2	TRBJ2-1	15	CASRGVAGIYNEQFF	TGCGCCAGTCGAGGGGTAGCGGGGATCTACAATGAGCAGTTCTTC
TRBV6-5	few	.	TRBJ1-2	15	CASSYSNTGNYGYTF	TGTGCCAGCAGTTACTCGAATACAGGGAACTATGGCTACACCTTC
TRBV3-1	few	TRBD2	TRBJ2-7	15	CASSSVAGGRYEQYF	TGTGCCAGCAGCTCGGTAGCGGGAGGCCGCTACGAGCAGTACTTC
TRBV12-3/TRBV12-4	.	TRBD1	TRBJ1-1	14	CASSLGEGAVVAFF	TGTGCCAGCAGTTTAGGTGAGGGGGCGGTAGTGGCTTTCTTT
TRBV27	.	TRBD1	TRBJ1-2	17	CASKRTGTGARGYGYTF	TGTGCCAGCAAAAGAACCGGGACAGGGGCCCGGGGCTATGGCTACACCTTC
TRBV7-3	.	.	TRBJ1-1	14	CASSLGFGGTEAFF	TGTGCCAGCAGTCTCGGGTTTGGGGGCACTGAAGCTTTCTTT
TRBV20-1	.	TRBD2	TRBJ2-1	18	CSARGRTSGRIRENEQFF	TGCAGTGCTAGAGGAAGGACTAGCGGGAGGATAAGAGAAAATGAGCAGTTCTTC
TRBV24-1	.	.	TRBJ2-1	16	CATSDLVAESYNEQFF	TGTGCCACCAGTGATTTGGTAGCGGAGAGCTACAATGAGCAGTTCTTC
TRBV28	few	.	TRBJ2-3	15	CASQGGAVSTDTQYF	TGTGCCAGCCAAGGCGGGGCAGTAAGCACAGATACGCAGTATTTT
TRBV5-1	few	.	TRBJ1-5	15	CASSLQGNSNQPQHF	TGCGCCAGCAGCTTACAGGGAAACAGCAATCAGCCCCAGCATTTT
TRBV5-1	.	TRBD1	TRBJ1-2	14	CASSLDQGAPGYTF	TGCGCCAGCAGCTTGGATCAGGGGGCGCCTGGCTACACCTTC
TRBV24-1	.	TRBD1	TRBJ2-3	20	CATSDSIRARGQGASDTQYF	TGTGCCACCAGTGATTCGATTCGGGCACGAGGACAGGGGGCCTCAGATACGCAGTATTTT
TRBV7-9	.	TRBD2	TRBJ2-3	15	CASSLTGGPEDTQYF	TGTGCCAGCAGCTTAACGGGGGGGCCGGAGGATACGCAGTATTTT
TRBV4-1	.	.	TRBJ2-2	16	CASSLNTGSNTGELFF	TGCGCCAGCAGCCTAAACACGGGATCGAACACCGGGGAGCTGTTTTTT
TRBV20-1	.	TRBD2	TRBJ2-3	14	CSATQRGGQDTQYF	TGCAGTGCCACTCAGCGGGGGGGTCAAGATACGCAGTATTTT
TRBV30	.	.	TRBJ2-7	13	CAWSVNVAYEQYF	TGTGCCTGGAGTGTAAATGTAGCCTACGAGCAGTACTTC
TRBV29-1	few	.	TRBJ1-1	13	CSVPHGTNTEAFF	TGCAGCGTGCCTCACGGGACGAACACTGAAGCTTTCTTT
TRBV12-3/TRBV12-4	.	.	TRBJ1-5	14	CASSVAGYVSPQHF	TGTGCCAGCAGTGTGGCAGGGTATGTATCTCCCCAGCATTTT
TRBV7-2	few	.	TRBJ2-4	15	CASSFGHKAKNIQYF	TGTGCCAGCAGCTTCGGACACAAAGCCAAAAACATTCAGTACTTC
TRBV6-5	.	.	TRBJ1-2	14	CASGQSGRNYGYTF	TGTGCCAGCGGCCAGTCAGGGAGGAACTATGGCTACACCTTC
TRBV5-5	many	.	TRBJ1-5	15	CASSSDRVRRQPQHF	TGTGCCAGCAGCTCCGACAGAGTACGGCGTCAGCCCCAGCATTTT